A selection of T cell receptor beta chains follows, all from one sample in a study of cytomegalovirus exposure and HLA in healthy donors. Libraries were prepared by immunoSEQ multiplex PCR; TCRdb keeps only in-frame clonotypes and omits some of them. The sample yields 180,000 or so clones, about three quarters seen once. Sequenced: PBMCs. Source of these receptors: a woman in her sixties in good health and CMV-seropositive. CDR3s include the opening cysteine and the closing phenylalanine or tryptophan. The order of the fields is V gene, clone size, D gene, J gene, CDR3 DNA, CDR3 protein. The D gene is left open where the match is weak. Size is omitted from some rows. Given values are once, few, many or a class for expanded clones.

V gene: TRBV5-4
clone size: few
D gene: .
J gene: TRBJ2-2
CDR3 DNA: TGTGCCAGCAGCTTCCAGGGAGGCGGGGAGCTGTTTTTT
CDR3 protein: CASSFQGGGELFF

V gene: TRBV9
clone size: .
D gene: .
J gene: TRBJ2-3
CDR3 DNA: TGTGCCAGCAGCGTAGGGGAGCTCACAGATACGCAGTATTTT
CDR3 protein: CASSVGELTDTQYF

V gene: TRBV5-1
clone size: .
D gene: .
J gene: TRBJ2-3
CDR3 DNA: TGCGCCAGCAGCTTGTCTGGACAGATCACAGATATGCAGTATTTT
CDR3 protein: CASSLSGQITDMQYF

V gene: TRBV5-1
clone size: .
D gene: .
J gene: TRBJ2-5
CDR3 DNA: TGCGCCAGCAGCTTGGGGGGACAACAAGAGACCCAGTACTTC
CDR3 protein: CASSLGGQQETQYF

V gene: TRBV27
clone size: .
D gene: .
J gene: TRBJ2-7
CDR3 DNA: TGTGCCAGCACCCTCACTAGTGGGAGTATCCCCGAGCAGTACTTC
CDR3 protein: CASTLTSGSIPEQYF

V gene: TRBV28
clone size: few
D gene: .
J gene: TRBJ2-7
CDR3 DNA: TGTGCCAGCAGTTTATTACTGCCAGGGGACGAGCAGTACTTC
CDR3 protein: CASSLLLPGDEQYF

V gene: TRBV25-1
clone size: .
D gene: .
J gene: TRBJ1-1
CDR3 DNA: TGTGCCAGCAGTGAACAGGGCACTGAAGCTTTCTTT
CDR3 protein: CASSEQGTEAFF

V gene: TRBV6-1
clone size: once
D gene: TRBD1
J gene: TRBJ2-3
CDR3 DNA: TGTGCCAGCTCAGAGACAGGGGATACAGATACGCAGTATTTT
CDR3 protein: CASSETGDTDTQYF

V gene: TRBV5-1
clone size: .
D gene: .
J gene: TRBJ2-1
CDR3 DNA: TGCGCCAGCAGCTTGGGGCAGGGGATATACAATGAGCAGTTCTTC
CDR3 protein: CASSLGQGIYNEQFF

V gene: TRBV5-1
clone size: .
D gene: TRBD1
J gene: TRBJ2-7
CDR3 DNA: TGCGCCAGCAGCAACCAGGAGGGACAGGGGGTCGAGCAGTACTTC
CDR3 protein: CASSNQEGQGVEQYF

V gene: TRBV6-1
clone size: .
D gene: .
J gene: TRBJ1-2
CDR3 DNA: TGTGCCAGCTCGGAGACAGCTAACTATGGCTACACCTTC
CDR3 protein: CASSETANYGYTF

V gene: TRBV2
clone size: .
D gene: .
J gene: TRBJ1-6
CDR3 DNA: TGTGCCAGCAGTGAACGTACAGACTATAATTCACCCCTCCACTTT
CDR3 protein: CASSERTDYNSPLHF

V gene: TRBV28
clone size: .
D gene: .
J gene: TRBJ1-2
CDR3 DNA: TGTGCCAGCAGTTTTGTGGCCGGGGGGGATGGCTACACCTTC
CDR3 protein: CASSFVAGGDGYTF

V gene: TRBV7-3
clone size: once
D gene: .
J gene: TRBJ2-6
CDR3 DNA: TGTGCCAGCAGAGCAACTGGGGCCAACGTCCTGACTTTC
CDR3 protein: CASRATGANVLTF

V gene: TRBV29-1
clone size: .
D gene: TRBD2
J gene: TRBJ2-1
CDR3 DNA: TGCAGCGTAGCGGGGGTAGCGGGAGTGCCTCAAATGGAGCAGTTCTTC
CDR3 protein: CSVAGVAGVPQMEQFF

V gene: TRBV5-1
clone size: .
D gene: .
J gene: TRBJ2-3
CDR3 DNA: TGCGCCAGCAGCTTTAGTGAAGATACGCGGTATTTT
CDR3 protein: CASSFSEDTRYF

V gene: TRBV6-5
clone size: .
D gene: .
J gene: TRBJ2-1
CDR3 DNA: TGTGCCAGCAGTTACAAGTGGGGAGGACGCCAGCAGTTCTTC
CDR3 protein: CASSYKWGGRQQFF

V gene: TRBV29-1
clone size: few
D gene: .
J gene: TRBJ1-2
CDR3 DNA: TGCAGCGTTGAAGAGGGGGCGCAGGCCGGTGGCTACACCTTC
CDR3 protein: CSVEEGAQAGGYTF

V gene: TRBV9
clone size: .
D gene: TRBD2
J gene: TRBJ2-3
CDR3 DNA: TGTGCCAGCAGCGCGCCCCTCTCTAGCGGTAGCACAGATACGCAGTATTTT
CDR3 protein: CASSAPLSSGSTDTQYF

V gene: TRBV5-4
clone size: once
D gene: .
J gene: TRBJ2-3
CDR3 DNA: TGTGCCAGCAGCCGCTCCCTAGGTGAAGATACGCAGTATTTT
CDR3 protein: CASSRSLGEDTQYF

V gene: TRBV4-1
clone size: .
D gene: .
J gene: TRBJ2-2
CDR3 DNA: TGCGCCAGCAGCCAAGACGGGAGCGGGTCCGCGAACACCGGGGAGCTGTTTTTT
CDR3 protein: CASSQDGSGSANTGELFF

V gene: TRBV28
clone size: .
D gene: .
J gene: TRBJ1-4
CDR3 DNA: TGTGCCAGCAGTTCCCCGACACCAACTAATGAAAAACTGTTTTTT
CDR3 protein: CASSSPTPTNEKLFF

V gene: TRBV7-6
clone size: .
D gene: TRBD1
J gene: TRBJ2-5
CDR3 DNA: TGTGCCAGCAGCTTAGCTCCGGGACAGGGGAGGAGGGAGACCCAGTACTTC
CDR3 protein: CASSLAPGQGRRETQYF

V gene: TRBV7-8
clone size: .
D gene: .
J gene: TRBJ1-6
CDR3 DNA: TGTGCCAGCAGCTTAGATAAGGGGCGCGTTAATTCACCCCTCCACTTT
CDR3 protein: CASSLDKGRVNSPLHF

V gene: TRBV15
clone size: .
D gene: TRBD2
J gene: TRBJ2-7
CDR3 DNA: TGTGCCACCAGCAAGGAACGGGGGGGAGCGTACGAGCAGTACTTC
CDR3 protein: CATSKERGGAYEQYF

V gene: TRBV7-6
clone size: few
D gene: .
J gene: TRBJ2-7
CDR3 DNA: TGTGCCAGCACTCGCCGGGGCTCCTACGAGCAGTACTTC
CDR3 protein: CASTRRGSYEQYF

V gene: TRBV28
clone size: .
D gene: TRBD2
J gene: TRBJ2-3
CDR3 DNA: TGTGCCAGCAGTTTGCCCCCCCGGGGAGGGCTTAGCACAGATACGCAGTATTTT
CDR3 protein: CASSLPPRGGLSTDTQYF

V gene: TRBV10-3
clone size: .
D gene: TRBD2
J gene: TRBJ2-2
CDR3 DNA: TGTGCCATCAGTGAGATACTAGCGGGAGGGGCCGGGGAGCTGTTTTTT
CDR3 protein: CAISEILAGGAGELFF

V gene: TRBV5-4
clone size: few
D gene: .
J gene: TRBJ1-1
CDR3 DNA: TGTGCCAGCAGCCCAACATCGGGAAGGAACACTGAAGCTTTCTTT
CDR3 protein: CASSPTSGRNTEAFF

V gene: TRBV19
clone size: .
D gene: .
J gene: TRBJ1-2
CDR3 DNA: TGTGCCAGTTCGTCCCAAACAGACAAACACTATGGCTACACCTTC
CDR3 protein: CASSSQTDKHYGYTF

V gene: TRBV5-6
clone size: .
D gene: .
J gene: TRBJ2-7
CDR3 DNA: TGTGCCAGCACCTTGAGAGTTTCCCACTACGAGCAGTACTTC
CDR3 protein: CASTLRVSHYEQYF

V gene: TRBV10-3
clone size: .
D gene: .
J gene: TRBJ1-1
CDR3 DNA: TGTGCCATCAGTGAACCCCGGGACACGGTCACTGAAGCTTTCTTT
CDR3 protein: CAISEPRDTVTEAFF

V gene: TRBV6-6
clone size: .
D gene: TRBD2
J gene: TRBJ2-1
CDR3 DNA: TGTGCCAGCAGTCTGGGACTAGCGGGCTTTGGTGAGCAGTTCTTC
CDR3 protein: CASSLGLAGFGEQFF

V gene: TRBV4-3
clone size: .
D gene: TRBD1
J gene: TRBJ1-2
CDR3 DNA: TGCGCCAGCAGCCAAGATCGTAACAGGGGTACCACTGCGTATGGCTACACCTTC
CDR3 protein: CASSQDRNRGTTAYGYTF

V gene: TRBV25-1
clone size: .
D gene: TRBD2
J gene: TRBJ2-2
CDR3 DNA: TGTGCCAGCAGCCGGGAGGGGGGGGAGCTGTTTTTT
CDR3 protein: CASSREGGELFF

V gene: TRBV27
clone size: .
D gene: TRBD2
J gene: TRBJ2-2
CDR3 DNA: TGTGCCAGCAGTTTATTTCTAGCGGGAGGACCCGGGGAGCTGTTTTTT
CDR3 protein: CASSLFLAGGPGELFF

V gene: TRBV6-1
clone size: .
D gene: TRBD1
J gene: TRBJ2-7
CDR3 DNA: TGTGCCGGACAGACAGGGGGTCGTTGGGAGCAGTACTTC
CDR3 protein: CAGQTGGRWEQYF